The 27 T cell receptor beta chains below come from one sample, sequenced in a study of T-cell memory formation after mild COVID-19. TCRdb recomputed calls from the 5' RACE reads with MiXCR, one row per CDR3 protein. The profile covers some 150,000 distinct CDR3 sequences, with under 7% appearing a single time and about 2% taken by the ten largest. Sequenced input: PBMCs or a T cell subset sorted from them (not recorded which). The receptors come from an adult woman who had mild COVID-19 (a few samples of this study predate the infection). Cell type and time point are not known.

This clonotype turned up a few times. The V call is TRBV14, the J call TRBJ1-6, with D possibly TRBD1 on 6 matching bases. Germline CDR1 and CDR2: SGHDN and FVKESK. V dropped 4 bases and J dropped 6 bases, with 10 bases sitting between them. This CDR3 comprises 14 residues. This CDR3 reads CASSPWTVNSPLHF. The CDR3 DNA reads TGTGCCAGCAGCCCCTGGACAGTTAATTCACCCCTCCACTTT.

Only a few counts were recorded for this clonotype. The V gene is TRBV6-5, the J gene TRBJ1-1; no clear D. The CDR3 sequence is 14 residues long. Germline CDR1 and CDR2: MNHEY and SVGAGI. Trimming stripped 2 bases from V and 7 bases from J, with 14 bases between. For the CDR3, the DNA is TGTGCCAGCAGTTACGCCGGCAGATCTTTTGAAGCTTTCTTT. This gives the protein CASSYAGRSFEAFF.

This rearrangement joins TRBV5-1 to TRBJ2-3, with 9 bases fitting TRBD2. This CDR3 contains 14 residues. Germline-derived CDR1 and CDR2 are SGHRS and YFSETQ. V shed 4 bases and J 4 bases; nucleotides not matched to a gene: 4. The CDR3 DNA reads TGCGCCAGCAGCCCGGGACTAGCCGCAGATACGCAGTATTTT. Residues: CASSPGLAADTQYF.

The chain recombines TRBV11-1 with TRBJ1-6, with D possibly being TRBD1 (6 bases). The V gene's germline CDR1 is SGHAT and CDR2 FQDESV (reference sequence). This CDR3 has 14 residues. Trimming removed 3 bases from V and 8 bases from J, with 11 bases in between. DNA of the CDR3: TGTGCCAGCAGCTTCGGGGGCCGTGATTCACCCCTCCACTTT. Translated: CASSFGGRDSPLHF. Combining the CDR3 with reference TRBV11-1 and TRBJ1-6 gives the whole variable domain EAEVAQSPRYKITEKSQAVAFWCDPISGHATLYWYRQILGQGPELLVQFQDESVVDDSQLPKDRFSAERLKGVDSTLKIQPAELGDSAMYLCASSFGGRDSPLHFGNGTRLTVT.

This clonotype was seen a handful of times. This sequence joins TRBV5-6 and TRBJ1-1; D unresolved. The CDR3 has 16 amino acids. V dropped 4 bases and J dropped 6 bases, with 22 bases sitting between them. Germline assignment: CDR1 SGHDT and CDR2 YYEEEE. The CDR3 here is CASSQKSRVVWAEAFF. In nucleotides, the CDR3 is TGTGCCAGCAGCCAAAAATCCCGGGTAGTTTGGGCTGAAGCTTTCTTT.

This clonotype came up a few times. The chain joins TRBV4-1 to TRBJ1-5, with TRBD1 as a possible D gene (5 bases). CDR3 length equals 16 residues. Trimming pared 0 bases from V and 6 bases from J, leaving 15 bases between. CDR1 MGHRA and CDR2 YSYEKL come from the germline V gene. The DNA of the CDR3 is TGCGCCAGCAGCCAAGAGGGAGGCCTGGGGGGTCAGCCCCAGCATTTT. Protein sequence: CASSQEGGLGGQPQHF.

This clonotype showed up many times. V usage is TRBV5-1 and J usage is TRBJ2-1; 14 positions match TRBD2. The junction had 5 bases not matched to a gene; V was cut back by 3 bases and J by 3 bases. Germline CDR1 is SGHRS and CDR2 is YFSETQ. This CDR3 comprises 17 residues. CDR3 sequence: CASSSGLAGVGYNEQFF. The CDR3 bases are TGCGCCAGCAGCTCGGGACTAGCGGGGGTAGGCTACAATGAGCAGTTCTTC.

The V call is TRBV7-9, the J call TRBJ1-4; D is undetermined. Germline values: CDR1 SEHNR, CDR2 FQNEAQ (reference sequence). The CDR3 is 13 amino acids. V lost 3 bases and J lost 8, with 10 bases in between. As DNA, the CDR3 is TGTGCCAGCAGCTTGGGCGTATTGGAAAAACTGTTTTTT. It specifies CASSLGVLEKLFF.

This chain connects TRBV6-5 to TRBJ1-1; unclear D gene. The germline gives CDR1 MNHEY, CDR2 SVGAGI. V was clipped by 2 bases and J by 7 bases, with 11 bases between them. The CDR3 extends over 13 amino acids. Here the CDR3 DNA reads TGTGCCAGCAGTTACGCCGTACACTATGAAGCTTTCTTT. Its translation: CASSYAVHYEAFF.

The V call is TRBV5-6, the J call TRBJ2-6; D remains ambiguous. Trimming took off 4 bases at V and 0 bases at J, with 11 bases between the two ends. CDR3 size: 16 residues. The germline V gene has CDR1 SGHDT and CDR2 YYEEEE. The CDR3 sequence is CASSLERTSGANVLTF. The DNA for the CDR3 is TGTGCCAGCAGCCTGGAAAGGACCTCTGGGGCCAACGTCCTGACTTTC.

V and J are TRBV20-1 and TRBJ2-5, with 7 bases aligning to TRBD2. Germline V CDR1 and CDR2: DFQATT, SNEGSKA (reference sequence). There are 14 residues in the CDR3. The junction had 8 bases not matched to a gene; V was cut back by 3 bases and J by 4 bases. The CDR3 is CSASGGSGRETQYF. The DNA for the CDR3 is TGCAGTGCTAGCGGCGGGAGCGGACGAGAGACCCAGTACTTC.

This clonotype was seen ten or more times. CDR3 sequence reads: CASSQDLEQFF. The CDR3 nucleotides are TGTGCCAGCAGTCAGGACCTGGAGCAGTTCTTC. The chain joins TRBV6-1 to TRBJ2-1; D ambiguous. Trimming stripped 5 bases from V and 10 bases from J, with 9 bases between. This CDR3 region has 11 residues. Germline V gene lookup returns CDR1 MNHNS and CDR2 SASEGT.

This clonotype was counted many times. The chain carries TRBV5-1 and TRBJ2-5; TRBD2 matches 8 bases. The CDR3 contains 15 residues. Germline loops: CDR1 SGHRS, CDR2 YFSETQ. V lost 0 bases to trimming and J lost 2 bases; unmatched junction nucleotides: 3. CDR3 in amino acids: CASSLDPGGQETQYF. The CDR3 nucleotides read TGCGCCAGCAGCTTGGACCCGGGAGGGCAAGAGACCCAGTACTTC.

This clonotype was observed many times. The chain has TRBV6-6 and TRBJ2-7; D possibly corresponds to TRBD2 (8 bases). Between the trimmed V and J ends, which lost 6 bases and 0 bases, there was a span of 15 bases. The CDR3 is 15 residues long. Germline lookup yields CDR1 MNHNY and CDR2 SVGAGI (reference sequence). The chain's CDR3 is CASSLSGDSSYEQYF. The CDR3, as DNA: TGTGCCAGCAGCCTTAGCGGGGACAGCTCCTACGAGCAGTACTTC.

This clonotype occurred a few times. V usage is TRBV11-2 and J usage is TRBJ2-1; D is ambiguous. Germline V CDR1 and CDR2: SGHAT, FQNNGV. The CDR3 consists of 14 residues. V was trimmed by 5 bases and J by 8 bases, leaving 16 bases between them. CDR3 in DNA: TGTGCCAGCAGCCCCGCCGCTAGTCTCTATGAGCAGTTCTTC. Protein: CASSPAASLYEQFF.

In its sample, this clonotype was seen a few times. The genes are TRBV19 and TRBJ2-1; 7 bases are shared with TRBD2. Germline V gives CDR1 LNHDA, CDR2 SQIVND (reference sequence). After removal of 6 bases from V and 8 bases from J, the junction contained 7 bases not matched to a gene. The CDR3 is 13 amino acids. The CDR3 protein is CASSATGGYEQFF. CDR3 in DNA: TGTGCCAGTAGCGCAACGGGGGGATATGAGCAGTTCTTC.

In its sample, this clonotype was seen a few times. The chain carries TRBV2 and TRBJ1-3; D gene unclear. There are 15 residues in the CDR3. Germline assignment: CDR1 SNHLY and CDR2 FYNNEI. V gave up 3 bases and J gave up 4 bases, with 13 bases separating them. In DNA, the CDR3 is TGTGCCAGCAGTGAGGCCCGGGGTAGAGGAAACACCATATATTTT. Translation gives CASSEARGRGNTIYF.

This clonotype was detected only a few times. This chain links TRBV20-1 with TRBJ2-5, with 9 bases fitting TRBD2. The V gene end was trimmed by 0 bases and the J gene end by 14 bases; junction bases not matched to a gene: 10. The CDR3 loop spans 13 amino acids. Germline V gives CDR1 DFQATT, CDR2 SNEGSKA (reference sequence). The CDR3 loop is CSARETIAGLAYF. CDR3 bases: TGCAGTGCTAGAGAGACCATAGCGGGACTAGCTTACTTC.

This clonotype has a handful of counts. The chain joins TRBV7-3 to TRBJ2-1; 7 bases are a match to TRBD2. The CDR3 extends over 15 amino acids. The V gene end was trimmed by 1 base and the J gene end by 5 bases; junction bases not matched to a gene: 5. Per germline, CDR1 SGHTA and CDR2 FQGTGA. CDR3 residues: CASSLSGGVDNEQFF. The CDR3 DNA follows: TGTGCCAGCAGCTTAAGTGGGGGGGTCGACAATGAGCAGTTCTTC. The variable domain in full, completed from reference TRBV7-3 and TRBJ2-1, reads GAGVSQTPSNKVTEKGKYVELRCDPISGHTALYWYRQSLGQGPEFLIYFQGTGAADDSGLPNDRFFAVRPEGSVSTLKIQRTERGDSAVYLCASSLSGGVDNEQFFGPGTRLTVL.

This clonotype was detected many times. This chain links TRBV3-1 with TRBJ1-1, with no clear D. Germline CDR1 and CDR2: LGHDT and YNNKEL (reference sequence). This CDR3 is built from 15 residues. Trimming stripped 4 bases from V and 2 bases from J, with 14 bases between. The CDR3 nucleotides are TGTGCCAGCAGCCTAGCCGTGGGGTTTAACACTGAAGCTTTCTTT. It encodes CASSLAVGFNTEAFF. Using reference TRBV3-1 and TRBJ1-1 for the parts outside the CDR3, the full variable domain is DTAVSQTPKYLVTQMGNDKSIKCEQNLGHDTMYWYKQDSKKFLKIMFSYNNKELIINETVPNRFSPKSPDKAHLNLHINSLELGDSAVYFCASSLAVGFNTEAFFGQGTRLTVV.

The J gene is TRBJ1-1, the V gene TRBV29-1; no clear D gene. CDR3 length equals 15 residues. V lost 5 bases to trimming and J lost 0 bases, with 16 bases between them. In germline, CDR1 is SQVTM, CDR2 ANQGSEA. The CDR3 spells CSVSLILAVNTEAFF. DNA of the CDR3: TGCAGCGTTTCTCTTATTTTAGCGGTGAACACTGAAGCTTTCTTT.

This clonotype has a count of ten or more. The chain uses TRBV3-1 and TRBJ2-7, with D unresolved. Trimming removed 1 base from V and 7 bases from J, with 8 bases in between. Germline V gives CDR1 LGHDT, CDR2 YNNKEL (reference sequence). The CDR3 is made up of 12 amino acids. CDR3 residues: CASSQGLQEQYF. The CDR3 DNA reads TGTGCCAGCAGCCAAGGTCTCCAGGAGCAGTACTTC.

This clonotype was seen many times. In DNA form, the CDR3 reads TGCGCCAGCAGCCAAGATCTTAGGGTTACCGGGGAGCTGTTTTTT. Translation: CASSQDLRVTGELFF. The chain has TRBV4-3 and TRBJ2-2; D not resolved. Germline V gene sequence: CDR1 LGHNA, CDR2 YSLEER. The CDR3 has 15 amino acids. Deletions cut 0 bases from V and 5 bases from J, with 10 bases between.

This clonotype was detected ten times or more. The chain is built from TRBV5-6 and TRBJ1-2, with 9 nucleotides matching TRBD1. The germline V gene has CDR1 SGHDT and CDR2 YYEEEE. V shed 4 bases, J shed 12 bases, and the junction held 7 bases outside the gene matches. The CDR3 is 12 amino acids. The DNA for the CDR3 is TGTGCCAGCAGCCCCCGACAGGGGGACCACACCTTC. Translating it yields CASSPRQGDHTF.

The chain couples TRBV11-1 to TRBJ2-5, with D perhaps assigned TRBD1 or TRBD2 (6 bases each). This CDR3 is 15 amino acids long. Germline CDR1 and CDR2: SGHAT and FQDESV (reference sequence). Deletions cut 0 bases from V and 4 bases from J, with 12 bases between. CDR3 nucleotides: TGTGCCAGCAGCTTAGCCCGGGGGCTGGGAGAGACCCAGTACTTC. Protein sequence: CASSLARGLGETQYF.

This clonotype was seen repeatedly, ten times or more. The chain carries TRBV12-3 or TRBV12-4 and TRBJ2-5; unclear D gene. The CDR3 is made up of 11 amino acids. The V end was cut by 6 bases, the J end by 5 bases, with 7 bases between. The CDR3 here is CASSIGETQYF. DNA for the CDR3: TGTGCCAGCAGCATTGGCGAGACCCAGTACTTC.

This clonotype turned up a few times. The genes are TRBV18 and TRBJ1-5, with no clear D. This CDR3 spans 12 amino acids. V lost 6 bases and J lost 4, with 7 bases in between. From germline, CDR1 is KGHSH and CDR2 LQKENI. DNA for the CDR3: TGTGCCAGCTCCCGAATGAATCAGCCCCAGCATTTT. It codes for CASSRMNQPQHF. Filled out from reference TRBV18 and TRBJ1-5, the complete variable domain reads NAGVMQNPRHLVRRRGQEARLRCSPMKGHSHVYWYRQLPEEGLKFMVYLQKENIIDESGMPKERFSAEFPKEGPSILRIQQVVRGDSAAYFCASSRMNQPQHFGDGTRLSIL.